The rows below give T cell receptor beta chains drawn from one sample of a study of CD8+CD57+ T cells in acquired aplastic anemia. MiXCR, run by TCRdb on the reads, gives a single entry per CDR3 protein. The sample has 400,000 to 450,000 distinct CDR3 sequences; 55% to 75% are singletons. The source material was sorted CD4+, CD8+, or CD8+CD57+ T cells (not recorded which) from PBMCs. These receptors originate from a human donor in good health, serving as a control. The CDR3 runs from the conserved cysteine through the conserved F or W. D genes are given only for firm matches. Rows give clone size only sometimes, using once, few, many, or a class for an expanded clone.

TGTGCCACCCGGACGAAGCCTGGAATCACCATATATTTT CATRTKPGITIYF TRBJ1-3 TRBV12-3/TRBV12-4 - -
TGCAGTGCTAGAGCCGAGGACAGGGGGAAAGATTCACCCCTCCACTTT CSARAEDRGKDSPLHF TRBJ1-6 TRBV20-1 - TRBD1
TGTGCCAGCAGCGCGGGGACGGGGGGGCCGTATAATGAGCAGTTCTTC CASSAGTGGPYNEQFF TRBJ2-1 TRBV5-8 many TRBD2
TGTGCCAGCAGCCTAGCGGAGACAAGCATCAATGAGCAGTTT CASSLAETSINEQF TRBJ1-1 TRBV7-2 - -
TGTGCCAGCAGAGCAACCTCCGGGACACACAACAATGAGCAGTTCTTC CASRATSGTHNNEQFF TRBJ2-1 TRBV12-3/TRBV12-4 - -
TGTGCTAGCAGCATGGGGCCATCCTACGAGCAGTACTTC CASSMGPSYEQYF TRBJ2-7 TRBV7-7 - -
TGCAGTGCTAGCAAAGAGAGGGAGGGTGAGCAGTTCTTC CSASKEREGEQFF TRBJ2-1 TRBV20-1 - TRBD2
TGCAGTGCTAGCCCCTCCGGGCGGGGCACAGATACGCAGTATTTT CSASPSGRGTDTQYF TRBJ2-3 TRBV20-1 many -
TGTGCCAGCAGTTCCCGTCCTGGGGCCAACGTCCTGACTTTC CASSSRPGANVLTF TRBJ2-6 TRBV11-2 many -
TGTGCCACCAGTACCTATCCTGTTTTCAATGAGCAGTTCTTC CATSTYPVFNEQFF TRBJ2-1 TRBV24-1 many -
TGTGCCAGCACTACAGGGGAAGAGACCCAGTTCTTC CASTTGEETQFF TRBJ2-1 TRBV7-9 - TRBD1
TGTGCCAGCAGCTTGGGGAGGTACCAAGAGACCCAGTACTACTTC CASSLGRYQETQYYF TRBJ2-7 TRBV7-9 once -
TGTGCCAGCAGTGTGAGGGTAAAAAATCGACCGCCGCATCATTTT CASSVRVKNRPPHHF TRBJ1-5 TRBV2 - -
TGTGCCATCAGTTCTCCCGGAAGGGGCTATGGCTACACCTTT CAISSPGRGYGYTF TRBJ1-2 TRBV10-3 once -
TGTGCCAGCAGCCTGAGCGGGTATGGGGTAGATGAAAAACTGTTTTTT CASSLSGYGVDEKLFF TRBJ1-4 TRBV11-2 - -
TGTGCCAGTAGTTATTCCGGGAGGGTCACCGGGGAGCTGTTTTTT CASSYSGRVTGELFF TRBJ2-2 TRBV19 many TRBD2
TGTGCCAGCAGTCCTGACAGAGGCTATTTTTCACCCCTCCACTTT CASSPDRGYFSPLHF TRBJ1-6 TRBV2 - -
TGCAGTGCTAGGACAGGGCGAGGTTCACCCCTCCACTTT CSARTGRGSPLHF TRBJ1-6 TRBV20-1 many TRBD1
TGCAGCGGAGGGACAAACTCCTACAATGAGCAGTTCTTC CSGGTNSYNEQFF TRBJ2-1 TRBV29-1 - -
TGTGCCAGCTCACCACGCTCCGCGGGAGGGGAGACCCAGTACTTC CASSPRSAGGETQYF TRBJ2-5 TRBV18 few TRBD2
TGCAGTGCTAGCCAGGGGGCGAATTCACACGATACGCAGTATTTT CSASQGANSHDTQYF TRBJ2-3 TRBV20-1 - TRBD1
TGTGCCAGCAGCAGCGAGGGGGTTCAGCCCCAGCATTTTTTT CASSSEGVQPQHFF TRBJ1-1 TRBV7-2 - -
TGCGCCAGCACCAACCTGAGGGGGCAGGAGCCCCAGCATTTT CASTNLRGQEPQHF TRBJ1-5 TRBV5-1 - TRBD1
TGTGCCGCCATACCCCCCCGGGTCGGGGCTTTCTTT CAAIPPRVGAFF TRBJ1-1 TRBV7-3 - -
TGTGCCACCAGCAGCCCGACAGGGGTGGAAAACATTCAGTACTTC CATSSPTGVENIQYF TRBJ2-4 TRBV15 - TRBD1
TGTGCCACCAGCAGGATTGGGCCGTTACGACTAGCGGGAACGGCCTACGAGCAGTACTTC CATSRIGPLRLAGTAYEQYF TRBJ2-7 TRBV15 once TRBD2
TGTGCCAGCAGCTTAGAGGGTTACGGAAGAGTCACTGAAGCTTTCTTT CASSLEGYGRVTEAFF TRBJ1-1 TRBV13 many -
TGTGCCAGCAGTCGCGGGGGAGGGAACAACGAGCAGTACTTC CASSRGGGNNEQYF TRBJ2-7 TRBV7-3 - TRBD2
TGTGCCAGCAGCTTAGCCACAGGGTCGTTTGGAATCACCATATATTTT CASSLATGSFGITIYF TRBJ1-3 TRBV7-9 - -